This TCR beta chain derives from a study of blood T cells in healthy people across ages. Study results and limitations: Researchers said unsorted PBMCs prevented a conclusive naive versus antigen-experienced comparison. Diversity was higher, and naive CD4+ cells more numerous, in long-lived donors than in aged donors. The donors' CMV status was not determined, possibly confounding changes in expanded clonotypes.

A note on this clonotype: The antigen is unknown.

Next came a second PCR, run for about 7 to 12 cycles, which used a sample-barcoded 5' primer along with a J-beta primer mix. TCRdb reprocessed the 5' RACE reads via MiXCR and lists one record per CDR3 protein. The table includes about 1.6 million distinct CDR3 sequences, about 31% detected once. This TCR derives from a woman aged 25 to 39 in good health. Sequenced: blood.

The CDR3 here is CASSLLDPPATGELFF. The CDR3 bases are TGTGCCAGCAGTTTATTGGACCCACCCGCCACCGGGGAGCTGTTTTTT. This chain uses TRBV28 with TRBJ2-2; no definite D call. V lost 1 base and J lost 4, with 13 bases in between. Germline V lookup: CDR1 MDHEN, CDR2 SYDVKM. The CDR3 has 16 amino acids.